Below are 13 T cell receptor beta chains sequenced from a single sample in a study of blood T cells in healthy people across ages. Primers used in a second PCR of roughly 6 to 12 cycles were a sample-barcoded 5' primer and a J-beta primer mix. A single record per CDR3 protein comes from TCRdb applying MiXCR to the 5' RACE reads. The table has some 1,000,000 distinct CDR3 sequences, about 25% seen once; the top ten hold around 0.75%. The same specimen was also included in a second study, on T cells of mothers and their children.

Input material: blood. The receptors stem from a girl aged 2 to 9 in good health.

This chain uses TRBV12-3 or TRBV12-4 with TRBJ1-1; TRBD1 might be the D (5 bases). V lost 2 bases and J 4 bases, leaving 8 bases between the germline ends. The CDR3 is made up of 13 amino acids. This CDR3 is CASSLRQLTEAFF. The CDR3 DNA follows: TGTGCCAGCAGTTTAAGACAGCTCACTGAAGCTTTCTTT.

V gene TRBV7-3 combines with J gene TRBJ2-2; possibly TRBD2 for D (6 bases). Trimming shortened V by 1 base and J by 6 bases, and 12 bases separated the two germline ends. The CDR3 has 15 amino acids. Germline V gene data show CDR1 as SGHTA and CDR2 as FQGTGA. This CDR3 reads CASSLNGGGAGELFF. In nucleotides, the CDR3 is TGTGCCAGCAGCTTAAACGGGGGTGGCGCCGGGGAGCTGTTTTTT.

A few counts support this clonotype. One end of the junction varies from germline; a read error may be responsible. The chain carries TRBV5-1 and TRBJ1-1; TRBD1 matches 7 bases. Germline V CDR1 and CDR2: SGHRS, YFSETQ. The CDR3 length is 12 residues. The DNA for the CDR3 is TGCGCCAGCGCACAGGGGAACACTGAAGCCTTCTTT. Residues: CASAQGNTEAFF. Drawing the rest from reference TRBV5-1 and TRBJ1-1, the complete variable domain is KAGVTQTPRYLIKTRGQQVTLSCSPISGHRSVSWYQQTPGQGLQFLFEYFSETQRNKGNFPGRFSGRQFSNSRSEMNVSTLELGDSALYLCASAQGNTEAFFGQGTRLTVV.

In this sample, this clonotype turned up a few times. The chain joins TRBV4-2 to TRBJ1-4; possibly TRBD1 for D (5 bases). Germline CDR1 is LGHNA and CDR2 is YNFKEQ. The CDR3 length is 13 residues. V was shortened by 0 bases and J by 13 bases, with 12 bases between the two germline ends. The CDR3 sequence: CASSQEDTEGLFF. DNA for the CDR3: TGTGCCAGCAGCCAAGAGGACACGGAGGGACTGTTTTTT.

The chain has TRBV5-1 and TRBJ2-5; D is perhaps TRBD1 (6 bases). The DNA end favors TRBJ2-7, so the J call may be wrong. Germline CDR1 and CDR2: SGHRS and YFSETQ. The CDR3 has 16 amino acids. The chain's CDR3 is CASSLDRSAPSYEQYF. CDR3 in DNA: TGCGCCAGCAGCCTCGACAGGTCCGCTCCTTCCTACGAGCAGTACTTC.

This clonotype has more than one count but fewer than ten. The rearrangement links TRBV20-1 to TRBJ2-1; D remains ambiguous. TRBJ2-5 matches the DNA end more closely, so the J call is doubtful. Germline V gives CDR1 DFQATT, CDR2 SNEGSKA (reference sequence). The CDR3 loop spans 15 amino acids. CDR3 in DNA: TGCAGTGCTAGATCCGCCGCAGGTTTGGGGGAGACCCAGTACTTC. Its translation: CSARSAAGLGETQYF.

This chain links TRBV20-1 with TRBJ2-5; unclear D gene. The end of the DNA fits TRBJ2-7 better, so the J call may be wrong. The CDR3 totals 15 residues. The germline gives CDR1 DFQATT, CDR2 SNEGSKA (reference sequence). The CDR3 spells CSARDTGHAIYEQYF. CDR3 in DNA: TGCAGTGCTAGAGACACCGGCCACGCGATCTACGAGCAGTACTTC.

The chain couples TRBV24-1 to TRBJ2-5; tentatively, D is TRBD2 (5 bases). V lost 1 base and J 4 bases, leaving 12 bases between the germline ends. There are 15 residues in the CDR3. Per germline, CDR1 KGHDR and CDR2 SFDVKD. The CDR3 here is CATSDLFGGRETQYF. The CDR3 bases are TGTGCCACCAGTGATTTATTCGGAGGACGAGAGACCCAGTACTTC.

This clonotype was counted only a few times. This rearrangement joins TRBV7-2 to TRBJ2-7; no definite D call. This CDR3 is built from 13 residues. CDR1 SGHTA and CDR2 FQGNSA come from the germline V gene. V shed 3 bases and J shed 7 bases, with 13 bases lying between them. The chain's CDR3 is CASSFSRSLEQYF. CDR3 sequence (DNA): TGTGCCAGCAGCTTTTCCCGATCCCTTGAGCAGTACTTC.

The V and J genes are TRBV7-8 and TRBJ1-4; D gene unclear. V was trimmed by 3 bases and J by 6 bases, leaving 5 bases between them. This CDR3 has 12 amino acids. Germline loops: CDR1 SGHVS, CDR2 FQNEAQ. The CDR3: CASSLEHEKLFF. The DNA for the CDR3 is TGTGCCAGCAGCTTGGAACATGAAAAACTGTTTTTT.

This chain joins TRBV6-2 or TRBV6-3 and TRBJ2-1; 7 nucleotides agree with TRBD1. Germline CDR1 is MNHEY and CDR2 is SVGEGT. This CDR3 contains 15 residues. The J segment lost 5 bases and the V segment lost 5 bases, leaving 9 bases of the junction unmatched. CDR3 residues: CASSTLRQGHNEQFF. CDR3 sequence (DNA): TGTGCCAGCAGTACGCTCCGACAGGGCCACAATGAGCAGTTCTTC.

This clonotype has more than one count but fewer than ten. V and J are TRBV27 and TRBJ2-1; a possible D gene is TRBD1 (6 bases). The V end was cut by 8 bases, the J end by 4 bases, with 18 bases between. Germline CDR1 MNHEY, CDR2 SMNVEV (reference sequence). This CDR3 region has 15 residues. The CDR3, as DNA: TGTGCCAGCGATAAGACCGGGACATCTTACAATGAGCAGTTCTTC. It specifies CASDKTGTSYNEQFF.

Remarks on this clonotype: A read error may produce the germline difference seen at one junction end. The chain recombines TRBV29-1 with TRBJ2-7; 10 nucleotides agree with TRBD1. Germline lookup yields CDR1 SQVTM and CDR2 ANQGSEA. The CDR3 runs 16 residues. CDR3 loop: CSVVSHPGQGTYGQYF. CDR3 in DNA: TGCAGCGTTGTATCCCATCCGGGACAGGGGACGTACGGGCAGTACTTC.